The clone carrying this T cell receptor (beta chain) was seen at least ten times. Antigen specificity is unknown. This CDR3 region has 15 residues. The germline CDR1 and CDR2 sequences are SGDLS and YYNGEE. The J segment lost 9 bases and the V segment lost 4 bases, leaving 7 bases of the junction unmatched. The data derive from a study of neurological immune-mediated disorders. Via MiXCR, TCRdb re-called the 5' RACE reads, giving one row per CDR3 protein. The profile shows just over 95,000 distinct CDR3 sequences, 3% to 4.5% of them singletons. General study results and limits: According to phylogenetic grouping, one related-CDR3 cluster, a possible signature, contained the repertoires of 18 of 34 multiple sclerosis patients.

The receptor comes from a woman under 30 with multiple sclerosis. This chain links TRBV9 with TRBJ1-6, with 10 bases fitting TRBD1. The sample comprised PBMCs. CDR3 residues: CASSPPGQGSSPLHF. CDR3 in DNA: TGTGCCAGCAGCCCACCGGGACAGGGGTCTTCACCCCTCCACTTT.